Here is one TCR beta chain with its context. The antigen remains unidentified. Trimming left V 4 bases short and J 0 bases short, with 13 bases between. The CDR3 consists of 16 residues. Germline V CDR1 and CDR2: SEHNR, FQNEAQ (reference sequence). The table came from immunoSEQ multiplex PCR; TCRdb's copy has only in-frame clones and leaves some out. The table has approximately 32,000 clones, around four fifths seen once; the top ten hold 6.8%. This sample is part of a study of PD-L1 blockade in urothelial cancer. Study summary: It was at 3 weeks (second dose) and 6 weeks after treatment start that blood was analyzed. General study points: Below-median pretreatment blood TCR clonality was a predictor of better survival.

Time point specified: pretreatment peripheral blood. The sequence was obtained from a man aged 55 to 70 with urothelial cancer. The chain employs TRBV7-9 and TRBJ1-3; D remains ambiguous. The source was PBMCs, collected around atezolizumab (anti-PD-L1) treatment. CDR3 loop: CASSSLSVGSGNTIYF. CDR3 in DNA: TGTGCCAGCAGCTCTCTATCGGTTGGCTCTGGAAACACCATATATTTT. Variable domain in full (rest from reference TRBV7-9 and TRBJ1-3): DTGVSQNPRHKITKRGQNVTFRCDPISEHNRLYWYRQTLGQGPEFLTYFQNEAQLEKSRLLSDRFSAERPKGSFSTLEIQRTEQGDSAMYLCASSSLSVGSGNTIYFGEGSWLTVV.